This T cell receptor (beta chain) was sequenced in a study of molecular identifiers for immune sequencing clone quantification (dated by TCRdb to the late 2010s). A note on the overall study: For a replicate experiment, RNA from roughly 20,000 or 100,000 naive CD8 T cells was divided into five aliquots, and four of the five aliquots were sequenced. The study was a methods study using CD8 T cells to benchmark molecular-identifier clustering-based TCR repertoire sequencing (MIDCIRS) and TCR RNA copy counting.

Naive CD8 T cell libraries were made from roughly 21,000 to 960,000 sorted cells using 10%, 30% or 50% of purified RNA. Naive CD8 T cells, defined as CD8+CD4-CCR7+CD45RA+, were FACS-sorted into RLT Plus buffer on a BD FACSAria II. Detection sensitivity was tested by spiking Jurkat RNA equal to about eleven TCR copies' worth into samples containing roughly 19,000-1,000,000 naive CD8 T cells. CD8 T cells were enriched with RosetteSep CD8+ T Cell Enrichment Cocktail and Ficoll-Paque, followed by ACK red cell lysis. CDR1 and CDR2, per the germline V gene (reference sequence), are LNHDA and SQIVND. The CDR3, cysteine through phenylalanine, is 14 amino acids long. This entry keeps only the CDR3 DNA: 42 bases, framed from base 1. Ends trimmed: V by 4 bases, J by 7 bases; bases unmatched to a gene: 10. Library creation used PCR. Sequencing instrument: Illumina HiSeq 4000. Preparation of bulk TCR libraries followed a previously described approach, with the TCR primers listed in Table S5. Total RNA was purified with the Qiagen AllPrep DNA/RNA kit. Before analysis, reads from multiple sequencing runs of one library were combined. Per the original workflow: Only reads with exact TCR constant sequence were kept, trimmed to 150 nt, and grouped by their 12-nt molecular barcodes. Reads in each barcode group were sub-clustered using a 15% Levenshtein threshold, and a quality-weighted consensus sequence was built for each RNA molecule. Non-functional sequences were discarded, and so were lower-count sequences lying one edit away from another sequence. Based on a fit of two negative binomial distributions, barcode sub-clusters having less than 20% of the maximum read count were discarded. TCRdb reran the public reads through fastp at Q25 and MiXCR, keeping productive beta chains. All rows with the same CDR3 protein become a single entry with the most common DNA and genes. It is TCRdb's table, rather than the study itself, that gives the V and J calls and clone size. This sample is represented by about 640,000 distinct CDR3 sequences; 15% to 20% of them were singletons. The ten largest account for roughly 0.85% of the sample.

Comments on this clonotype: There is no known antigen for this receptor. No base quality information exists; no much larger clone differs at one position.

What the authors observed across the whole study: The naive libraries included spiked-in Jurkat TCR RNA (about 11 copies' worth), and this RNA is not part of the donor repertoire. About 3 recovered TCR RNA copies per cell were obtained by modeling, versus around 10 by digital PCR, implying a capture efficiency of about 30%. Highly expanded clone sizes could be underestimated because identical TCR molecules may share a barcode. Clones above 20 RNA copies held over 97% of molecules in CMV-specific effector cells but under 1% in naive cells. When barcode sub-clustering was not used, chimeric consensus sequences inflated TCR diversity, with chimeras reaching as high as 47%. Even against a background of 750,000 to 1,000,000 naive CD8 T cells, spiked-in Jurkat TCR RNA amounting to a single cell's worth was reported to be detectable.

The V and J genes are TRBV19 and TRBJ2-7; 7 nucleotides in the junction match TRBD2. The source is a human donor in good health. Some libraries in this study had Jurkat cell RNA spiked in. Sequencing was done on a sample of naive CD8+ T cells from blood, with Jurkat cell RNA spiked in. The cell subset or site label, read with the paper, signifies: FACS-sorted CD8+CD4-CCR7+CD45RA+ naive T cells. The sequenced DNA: TGTGCCAGTAGTACCTCCAGCGGGGCTCGAGAGCAGTACTTC. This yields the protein CASSTSSGAREQYF. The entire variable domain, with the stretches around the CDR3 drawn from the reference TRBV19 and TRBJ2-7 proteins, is DGGITQSPKYLFRKEGQNVTLSCEQNLNHDAMYWYRQDPGQGLRLIYYSQIVNDFQKGDIAEGYSVSREKKESFPLTVTSAQKNPTAFYLCASSTSSGAREQYFGPGTRLTVT.